This T cell receptor beta chain stems from a study of CXCR3-negative and CXCR3-positive naive CD8 T cells. Looking at the study overall: Cumulative TRB read yield was about 140 million, averaging about 1.5 +/- 0.3 million per library.

The authors made the TRB cDNA libraries by 5' RACE using UMI labels. One entry per CDR3 protein, without DNA, is what TCRdb gives after re-calling the 5' RACE reads. In total, the table holds roughly 90,000 distinct CDR3 sequences. The CDR3 has 14 amino acids. Looked up from germline, CDR1 is SQVTM and CDR2 is ANQGSEA. Notes on this clonotype: Its antigen remains unknown.

General observations from the study: No difference in surface CD5 was seen between naive subsets, and TCR strength was inferred from TRB CDR3 properties. Both naive subsets showed comparably high diversity, and memory CD8+ cells showed much lower diversity.

The sequence was obtained from a human donor in good health. Some clones in this sample may be carry-over from other donors' samples. The chain has TRBV29-1 and TRBJ2-2; TCRdb's D gene call, TRBD2, goes unchecked for lack of DNA. The sample consisted of naive CXCR3- CD8+ T cells from blood. The subset is: CD45RO-CCR7+CD27+CD95- naive CD8+ T cells lacking CXCR3 (TNR3-). The CDR3: CSVAVVSQAGELFF.